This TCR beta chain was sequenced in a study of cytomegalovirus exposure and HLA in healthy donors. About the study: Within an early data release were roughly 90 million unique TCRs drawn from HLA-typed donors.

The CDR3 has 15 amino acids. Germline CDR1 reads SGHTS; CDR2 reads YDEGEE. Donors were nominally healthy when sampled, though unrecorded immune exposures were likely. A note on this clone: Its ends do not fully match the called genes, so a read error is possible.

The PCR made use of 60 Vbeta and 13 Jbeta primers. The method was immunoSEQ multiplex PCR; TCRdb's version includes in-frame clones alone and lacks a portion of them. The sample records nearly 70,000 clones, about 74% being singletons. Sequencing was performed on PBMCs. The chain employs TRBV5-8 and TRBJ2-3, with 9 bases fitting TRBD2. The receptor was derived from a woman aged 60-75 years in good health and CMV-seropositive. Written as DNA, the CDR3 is TGTGTCAGCAATAGCGGGAGCGTTCGCACAGATACGCAGTATTTT. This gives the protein CVSNSGSVRTDTQYF.